The clone carrying this T cell receptor (beta chain) was counted between two and nine times. The antigen is unknown. In each case, RNA was isolated and then reverse transcribed into cDNA as the sequencing template. Here immunoSEQ multiplex PCR was the method, and the copy in TCRdb shows in-frame clones only, minus some. The profile shows 160,000 or so clones, roughly 65% of them singletons. This record belongs to a study of CD8+ T cells in alopecia areata. Per the germline V gene, CDR1 is SEHNR and CDR2 is FQNEAQ (reference sequence). Trimming removed 1 base at V and 0 bases at J, with 9 bases between. The CDR3 is made up of 15 amino acids. The treatment: oral pan-JAK inhibitor, 5-10 mg twice daily. Study-level points and caveats: Under tofacitinib, fewer expanded CD8+ clones appeared among the top 100 scalp clones.

This receptor was taken from a human donor with alopecia areata. The V and J genes are TRBV7-9 and TRBJ1-1; possible D gene TRBD1, 5 bases. Sequences were derived from CD4+ T cells sorted from blood, sampled at week 4, from a patient treated with tofacitinib. The CDR3 reads CASSLGGGVNTEAFF. The CDR3 nucleotides are TGTGCCAGCAGCTTAGGGGGCGGTGTGAACACTGAAGCTTTCTTT. Variable domain in full (rest from reference TRBV7-9 and TRBJ1-1): DTGVSQNPRHKITKRGQNVTFRCDPISEHNRLYWYRQTLGQGPEFLTYFQNEAQLEKSRLLSDRFSAERPKGSFSTLEIQRTEQGDSAMYLCASSLGGGVNTEAFFGQGTRLTVV.